Below, 11 T cell receptor beta chains from the same sample are listed, as sequenced in a study of blood T cell repertoires in COVID-19. The table came from immunoSEQ multiplex PCR; TCRdb's copy has only in-frame clones and leaves some out. The data contain just over 150,000 clones, less than 85% of them singletons. The sequenced material came from peripheral blood. These receptors were taken from a human donor with acute or convalescent COVID-19. The donor label of this sample is uncertain.

With regard to this clone: Mismatch with germline at one junction end may stem from a read error. The rearrangement joins TRBV7-8 to TRBJ1-1, with 9 bases aligning to TRBD1. This CDR3 is built from 16 residues. Germline CDR1 SGHVS, CDR2 FQNEAQ. This CDR3 reads CASSSRTGQGTSEALF. CDR3 nucleotides: TGTGCCAGCAGCTCACGAACGGGACAGGGTACGTCTGAAGCTTTATTT.

The chain uses TRBV5-8 and TRBJ2-7; TRBD1 matches 9 bases. The CDR3 is 15 amino acids. Germline V lookup: CDR1 SGHTS, CDR2 YDEGEE. Trimming at V came to 2 bases and at J to 5 bases, leaving 8 bases not matched to a gene. Here the CDR3 reads CASSFNRDRVHEQYF. The CDR3 nucleotides are TGTGCCAGCAGCTTTAATCGGGACAGGGTTCACGAGCAGTACTTC.

This chain's CDR3 is CASRLEVYSSGGIGNTQYF. The DNA for the CDR3 is TGTGCAAGTCGCTTAGAAGTATATTCTAGCGGGGGAATCGGGAATACGCAGTATTTT. V gene TRBV12-2 combines with J gene TRBJ2-3; the D call of TRBD2 is as the table states it, not checked on the DNA. TRBV12-2 constitutes a pseudogene. The CDR3 contains 19 residues.

V is TRBV3-1 (or the pseudogene TRBV3-2) and J is TRBJ2-1; the D gene is possibly TRBD2 (6 bases). Germline V gene sequence: CDR1 LGHDT, CDR2 YNNKEL (reference sequence). The length of the CDR3 is 15 residues. V gave up 3 bases and J gave up 5 bases, with 14 bases separating them. CDR3 residues: CASSHLVGGHNEQFF. In nucleotides, the CDR3 is TGTGCCAGCAGCCACCTAGTGGGGGGTCACAATGAGCAGTTCTTC.

The gene calls are TRBV6-2 or TRBV6-3 and TRBJ2-3; D is perhaps TRBD2 (7 bases). The CDR3 loop spans 14 amino acids. Per the germline V gene, CDR1 is MNHEY and CDR2 is SVGEGT. The germline V and J ends were trimmed by 2 bases and 5 bases, with 11 bases remaining between them. CDR3 sequence (DNA): TGTGCCAGCAGTTACGGGGGGGCGGGAGATACGCAGTATTTT. This sequence encodes CASSYGGAGDTQYF.

The CDR3 nucleotides are TGTGCCAGCAGTGAATCGAGGGCCCTTGGCAATCAGCCCCAGCATTTT. Protein product: CASSESRALGNQPQHF. The rearrangement joins TRBV25-1 to TRBJ1-5; no clear D gene. V lost 1 base to trimming and J lost 2 bases, with 12 bases between them. The CDR3 totals 16 residues. CDR1 is MGHDK and CDR2 is SYGVNS in the germline V gene.

The V and J genes are TRBV7-3 and TRBJ2-1; 10 nucleotides align to TRBD1. V shed 5 bases, J shed 9 bases, and the junction held 7 bases outside the gene matches. There are 14 residues in the CDR3. In germline, CDR1 is SGHTA, CDR2 FQGTGA. The CDR3 spells CASSLTTGGGEQFF. The CDR3 DNA reads TGTGCCAGCAGCCTGACGACAGGGGGCGGTGAGCAGTTCTTC.

The CDR3 here is CASSPYIRDKPYEQYF. CDR3 nucleotide sequence: TGTGCCAGCAGCCCATATATCCGGGACAAGCCCTACGAGCAGTACTTC. The chain couples TRBV12-1 to TRBJ2-7; the table's D gene call, TRBD1, was not cross checked with the DNA. TRBV12-1 is given as a pseudogene. This CDR3 has 16 amino acids.

The chain employs TRBV7-2 and TRBJ1-2, with 7 bases fitting TRBD1. Germline CDR1 is SGHTA and CDR2 is FQGNSA. The CDR3 loop spans 15 amino acids. J was trimmed by 5 bases and V by 6 bases; bases with no gene match: 12. CDR3 in amino acids: CASSQKWDSLYGYTF. Here the CDR3 DNA reads TGTGCCAGCAGTCAAAAATGGGACAGCTTATATGGCTACACCTTC. The full variable domain, its missing parts supplied by reference TRBV7-2 and TRBJ1-2, is GAGVSQSPSNKVTEKGKDVELRCDPISGHTALYWYRQSLGQGLEFLIYFQGNSAPDKSGLPSDRFSAERTGGSVSTLTIQRTQQEDSAVYLCASSQKWDSLYGYTFGSGTRLTVV.

A remark on this clone: It may be a read error: a sequence one base away is much more abundant. J is TRBJ2-2 and V is TRBV27; 8 bases are a match to TRBD1. CDR1 is MNHEY, CDR2 SMNVEV, per germline (reference sequence). This CDR3 contains 12 residues. Trimming cost V 6 bases and J 7 bases; bases outside gene matches: 1. The CDR3 sequence is CASRQGVGELFF. The CDR3 DNA reads as TGTGCCAGCAGACAGGGGGTCGGGGAGCTGTTTTTT.

The chain couples TRBV6-5 to TRBJ1-5; maybe TRBD1 (5 bases). The CDR3 covers 13 residues. Germline loops: CDR1 MNHEY, CDR2 SVGAGI. V lost 5 bases and J 3 bases, leaving 8 bases between the germline ends. CDR3 residues: CASSRQYNQPQHF. For the CDR3, the DNA is TGTGCCAGCAGTCGACAGTACAATCAGCCCCAGCATTTT.